This T cell receptor beta chain originates from a study of blood T cell repertoires in COVID-19. Study-wide context: The United States, Italy and Spain were the sources of the acute and convalescent COVID-19 samples.

Assay: immunoSEQ multiplex PCR; the TCRdb copy retains only in-frame clones and omits some. This sample has about 130,000 clones; 80% to 90% occur once, and the top ten carry less than 4.5%. Participant-reported clinical history was the basis for cohort assignment. V lost 5 bases and J lost 10; bases outside the gene matches: 3. The CDR3 has 13 residues. Germline V gives CDR1 SGHDN, CDR2 FVKESK. The specimen was PBMCs or T cells enriched from blood (not recorded which). The rearrangement uses TRBV14 and TRBJ1-6, with 9 bases aligning to TRBD1. This clonotype originated in a man in his forties or fifties who had recovered from COVID-19. The CDR3 sequence: CASSSQGASPLHF. In DNA form, the CDR3 reads TGTGCCAGCAGCTCACAGGGGGCCTCACCCCTCCACTTT.